These 28 T cell receptor beta chains share one sample of origin, sequenced in a study of blood T cell repertoires in COVID-19. Only in-frame clones appear in the TCRdb table, and some are missing; sequencing was by immunoSEQ multiplex PCR. The table includes roughly 95,000 clones, under 85% detected once. Material: peripheral blood. Receptors originate from a human donor in a cohort sampled during active COVID-19.

The chain couples TRBV19 to TRBJ1-3; D uncertain. The CDR3 loop spans 13 amino acids. V was clipped by 5 bases and J by 1 base, with 6 bases between them. The V gene's germline CDR1 is LNHDA and CDR2 SQIVND (reference sequence). CDR3 sequence reads: CASSSLSGNTIYF. CDR3 coding DNA: TGTGCCAGTAGTTCCCTGTCTGGAAACACCATATATTTT.

This chain connects TRBV28 to TRBJ1-1; D is undetermined. With 4 bases removed from V and 6 bases from J, the gap between germline ends came to 12 bases. CDR3 length equals 13 residues. CDR1 and CDR2 from the germline V gene are MDHEN and SYDVKM. This CDR3 reads CASSYEVEAEAFF. The CDR3 DNA reads as TGTGCCAGCAGTTATGAGGTGGAGGCTGAAGCTTTCTTT.

The V call is TRBV4-3, the J call TRBJ1-1; no definite D call. CDR3 length equals 13 residues. Germline V gene sequence: CDR1 LGHNA, CDR2 YSLEER. V lost 4 bases and J lost 0, with 6 bases in between. DNA for the CDR3: TGCGCCAGCAGCCGCGTAATGAACACTGAAGCTTTCTTT. This codes for CASSRVMNTEAFF.

This clone was seen only a few times. CDR3 in amino acids: CASERLGNEQFF. As DNA, the CDR3 is TGTGCGAGTGAGCGGCTGGGCAATGAGCAGTTCTTC. This chain links TRBV2 with TRBJ2-1; possibly TRBD2 for D (5 bases). Germline CDR1 reads SNHLY; CDR2 reads FYNNEI. This CDR3 is 12 amino acids long.

The rearrangement links TRBV14 to TRBJ2-5; 8 bases are shared with TRBD2. Germline V lookup: CDR1 SGHDN, CDR2 FVKESK. The J segment lost 2 bases and the V segment lost 2 bases, leaving 13 bases of the junction unmatched. The CDR3 consists of 18 residues. CDR3 region: CASSQSYLAGGGQETQYF. CDR3 DNA: TGTGCCAGCAGCCAATCGTACCTCGCGGGAGGCGGGCAAGAGACCCAGTACTTC.

The chain links TRBV28 to TRBJ2-3; 7 bases agree with TRBD2. Germline CDR1 is MDHEN and CDR2 is SYDVKM. The J segment lost 0 bases and the V segment lost 3 bases, leaving 9 bases of the junction unmatched. The CDR3 is 17 amino acids. The chain's CDR3 is CASSFPTAGSSTDTQYF. The CDR3 nucleotides are TGTGCCAGCAGTTTCCCTACAGCGGGATCTAGCACAGATACGCAGTATTTT.

This clone was counted once. The chain links TRBV5-1 to TRBJ1-3; no clear D gene. The CDR3 has 13 residues. Germline V gives CDR1 SGHRS, CDR2 YFSETQ. V lost 5 bases to trimming and J lost 4 bases, with 10 bases between them. Written as DNA, the CDR3 is TGCGCCAGCAGTACGGGGAACGGAAACACCATATATTTT. This codes for CASSTGNGNTIYF.

J is TRBJ1-5 and V is TRBV21-1; the D call TRBD1 from the table was never checked on the DNA. TRBV21-1 is given as a pseudogene. This CDR3 region has 18 residues. For the CDR3, the DNA is TGTGCCAGCAGCAAAGCGCCAGGGACAGGGGATTTCAATCAGCCCCAGCATTTT. Its protein product is CASSKAPGTGDFNQPQHF.

The J gene is TRBJ2-4, the V gene TRBV4-1, with D possibly matching TRBD2 (6 bases). This CDR3 spans 13 amino acids. The V gene lost 1 base and the J gene lost 7 bases, with 8 bases spanning the gap. The germline CDR1 and CDR2 sequences are MGHRA and YSYEKL. CDR3 in amino acids: CASSQALANIQYF. CDR3 sequence (DNA): TGCGCCAGCAGCCAAGCACTAGCTAACATTCAGTACTTC.

J is TRBJ2-1 and V is TRBV7-3, with 7 nucleotides matching TRBD1. The CDR3 covers 16 residues. V gave up 1 base and J gave up 10 bases; unmatched junction bases: 13. Per the germline V gene, CDR1 is SGHTA and CDR2 is FQGTGA. DNA for the CDR3: TGTGCCAGCAGCTTAAGGCTGGGACAGATACCACCGGAGCAGTTCTTC. Its protein product is CASSLRLGQIPPEQFF.

The chain combines TRBV5-4 with TRBJ2-1, with D perhaps matching TRBD2 (5 bases). CDR1 SGHNT and CDR2 YYREEE come from the germline V gene (reference sequence). V gave up 0 bases and J gave up 7 bases, with 17 bases separating them. The CDR3 length is 16 residues. As DNA, the CDR3 is TGTGCCAGCAGCTTGGGAGGGCCCCTAACCCCGAATGAGCAGTTCTTC. Amino acids: CASSLGGPLTPNEQFF.

The chain carries TRBV6-5 and TRBJ2-7, with TRBD2 matching 11 bases. J lost 2 bases, V lost 5 bases, and 2 bases had no gene match. The CDR3 is 14 residues long. The V gene's germline CDR1 is MNHEY and CDR2 SVGAGI. The CDR3 protein is CASSTSGRTYEQYF. CDR3 DNA sequence: TGTGCCAGCAGTACTAGCGGGAGAACCTACGAGCAGTACTTC.

The chain employs TRBV27 and TRBJ1-5; a possible D gene is TRBD1 (5 bases). CDR1 MNHEY and CDR2 SMNVEV come from the germline V gene (reference sequence). Between the trimmed V and J ends, which lost 5 bases and 0 bases, there was a span of 11 bases. The CDR3 spans 15 residues. The CDR3 nucleotides read TGTGCCAGCAGTACTATCAGGGATAGCAATCAGCCCCAGCATTTT. Its translation: CASSTIRDSNQPQHF.

J is TRBJ1-3 and V is TRBV2; no firm D call. This CDR3 is 15 amino acids long. The V and J ends lost 2 bases and 0 bases respectively, with 8 bases between them. The V gene's germline CDR1 is SNHLY and CDR2 FYNNEI. Here the CDR3 DNA reads TGTGCCAGCAGTGAATTGGCCCGCTCTGGAAACACCATATATTTT. Amino acid sequence: CASSELARSGNTIYF.

V and J are TRBV7-8 and TRBJ2-7; D possibly corresponds to TRBD2 (5 bases). Germline V gene lookup returns CDR1 SGHVS and CDR2 FQNEAQ. The CDR3 is 19 residues long. V shed 1 base and J shed 0 bases, with 22 bases lying between them. The CDR3 here is CASSLVGNSFLYDSYEQYF. CDR3 bases: TGTGCCAGCAGCTTAGTCGGGAACAGTTTCCTCTATGACTCCTACGAGCAGTACTTC.

The rearrangement joins TRBV2 to TRBJ2-1, with 11 bases aligning to TRBD2. Per germline, CDR1 SNHLY and CDR2 FYNNEI. CDR3 length: 16 residues. The trim removed 3 bases at V and 4 bases at J, leaving 5 bases unmatched. The CDR3 reads CASSDTGLAEYNEQFF. For the CDR3, the DNA is TGTGCCAGCAGTGATACGGGACTAGCGGAGTACAATGAGCAGTTCTTC. The full variable domain, completed using reference TRBV2 and TRBJ2-1, is EPEVTQTPSHQVTQMGQEVILRCVPISNHLYFYWYRQILGQKVEFLVSFYNNEISEKSEIFDDQFSVERPDGSNFTLKIRSTKLEDSAMYFCASSDTGLAEYNEQFFGPGTRLTVL.

This chain uses TRBV7-9 with TRBJ2-3; TRBD2 agrees at 8 bases. CDR1 is SEHNR and CDR2 is FQNEAQ in the germline V gene (reference sequence). This CDR3 spans 16 amino acids. The V segment lost 1 base and the J segment 1 base; nucleotides outside the gene matches: 4. Written as DNA, the CDR3 is TGTGCCAGCAGCTTAGGGACGGGAGGGGGCACAGATACGCAGTATTTT. Amino acid sequence: CASSLGTGGGTDTQYF.

V gene TRBV21-1 combines with J gene TRBJ2-7; the DNA was not used to check the table's D call, TRBD2. TRBV21-1 is a documented pseudogene. The CDR3 contains 16 residues. The CDR3 loop is CASSKVTTSAVYEQYF. The DNA of the CDR3 is TGTGCCAGCAGCAAAGTAACAACATCAGCGGTCTACGAGCAGTACTTC.

There are a few counts of this clone. The chain recombines TRBV19 with TRBJ1-3; TRBD1 agrees at 7 bases. This CDR3 is built from 15 residues. V dropped 6 bases and J dropped 0; count of bases not matched to a gene: 5. Germline CDR1 is LNHDA and CDR2 is SQIVND (reference sequence). The CDR3 DNA reads TGTGCCAGTAGCAGGGACAGCGGCTCTGGAAACACCATATATTTT. Translating gives CASSRDSGSGNTIYF.

J is TRBJ1-1 and V is TRBV2; 11 bases agree with TRBD1. Trimming at V came to 6 bases and at J to 4 bases, leaving 4 bases not matched to a gene. The CDR3 covers 14 residues. In germline, CDR1 is SNHLY, CDR2 FYNNEI. For the CDR3, the DNA is TGTGCCAGCAGAGGACAGGGGGCTTCCACTGAAGCTTTCTTT. This gives the protein CASRGQGASTEAFF.

The V and J genes are TRBV11-3 and TRBJ2-4, with 8 positions matching TRBD1. This CDR3 has 14 amino acids. V was clipped by 5 bases and J by 5 bases; unmatched bases: 5. Germline values: CDR1 SGHNT, CDR2 YENEEA. Here the CDR3 DNA reads TGTGCCAGCAGCCCACAGGGGGGAGAAAACATTCAGTACTTC. Its translation is CASSPQGGENIQYF. The whole variable domain, remainder taken from reference TRBV11-3 and TRBJ2-4, is EAGVVQSPRYKIIEKKQPVAFWCNPISGHNTLYWYLQNLGQGPELLIRYENEEAVDDSQLPKDRFSAERLKGVDSTLKIQPAELGDSAVYLCASSPQGGENIQYFGAGTRLSVL.

The V call is TRBV6-5, the J call TRBJ1-5; 7 nucleotides match TRBD1. CDR1 MNHEY and CDR2 SVGAGI come from the germline V gene. The CDR3 is 13 residues long. After removal of 6 bases from V and 6 bases from J, the junction contained 5 bases not matched to a gene. CDR3 nucleotide sequence: TGTGCCAGCAGCAGAGACAGGGCTCAGCCCCAGCATTTT. This encodes CASSRDRAQPQHF.

This clone was recorded once. The genes are TRBV5-1 and TRBJ1-3; 8 bases agree with TRBD1. V shed 5 bases and J 4 bases; nucleotides not matched to a gene: 8. The CDR3 is 15 residues long. Germline V gene sequence: CDR1 SGHRS, CDR2 YFSETQ. The CDR3 region is CASSADRGRGNTIYF. CDR3 coding DNA: TGCGCCAGCAGTGCAGACAGGGGTAGGGGAAACACCATATATTTT.

The chain uses TRBV5-1 and TRBJ1-1; unclear D gene. Trimming removed 2 bases at V and 6 bases at J, with 14 bases between. The CDR3 length is 14 residues. Germline lookup yields CDR1 SGHRS and CDR2 YFSETQ. CDR3 amino acids: CASSLPSEGAEAFF. The CDR3 nucleotides read TGCGCCAGCAGCTTACCCTCAGAGGGCGCTGAAGCTTTCTTT.

The chain couples TRBV7-6 to TRBJ2-3, with TRBD1 as a possible D gene (6 bases). The CDR3 spans 15 residues. The V gene's germline CDR1 is SGHVS and CDR2 FNYEAQ. V dropped 6 bases and J dropped 3 bases, with 16 bases sitting between them. This CDR3 reads CASSITGFRTDTQYF. CDR3 coding DNA: TGTGCCAGCAGTATTACAGGGTTTAGGACAGATACGCAGTATTTT.

This clone was detected only a few times. The chain joins TRBV7-9 to TRBJ2-2; 9 bases map to TRBD2. CDR3 size: 16 residues. From germline, CDR1 is SEHNR and CDR2 FQNEAQ (reference sequence). The J segment lost 0 bases and the V segment lost 5 bases, leaving 4 bases of the junction unmatched. The CDR3 DNA is TGTGCCAGCAGCCTCGGACTAGCGTCGAACACCGGGGAGCTGTTTTTT. It codes for CASSLGLASNTGELFF.

This sequence joins TRBV19 and TRBJ1-3; D is unresolved. The CDR3 consists of 14 residues. From germline, CDR1 is LNHDA and CDR2 SQIVND (reference sequence). V was trimmed by 5 bases and J by 4 bases, leaving 12 bases between them. The CDR3: CASSRFPEGNTIYF. CDR3 DNA sequence: TGTGCCAGTAGTCGATTCCCCGAGGGAAACACCATATATTTT.

The chain uses TRBV9 and TRBJ1-1; maybe TRBD1 (6 bases). Germline V gene lookup returns CDR1 SGDLS and CDR2 YYNGEE. With 1 base removed from V and 1 base from J, the gap between germline ends came to 14 bases. The CDR3 length is 16 residues. The CDR3 reads CASSVRGGQQNTEAFF. CDR3 DNA sequence: TGTGCCAGCAGCGTACGGGGCGGACAGCAGAACACTGAAGCTTTCTTT.